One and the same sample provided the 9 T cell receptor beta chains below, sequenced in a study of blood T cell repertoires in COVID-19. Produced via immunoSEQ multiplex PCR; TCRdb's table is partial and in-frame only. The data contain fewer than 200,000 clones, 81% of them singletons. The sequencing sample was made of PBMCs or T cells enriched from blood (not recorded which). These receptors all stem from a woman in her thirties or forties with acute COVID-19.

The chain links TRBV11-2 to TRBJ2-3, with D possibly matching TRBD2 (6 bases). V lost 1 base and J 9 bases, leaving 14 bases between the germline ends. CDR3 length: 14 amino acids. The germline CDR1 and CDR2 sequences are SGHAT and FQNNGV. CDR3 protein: CASSLGGLRGTQYF. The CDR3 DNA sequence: TGTGCCAGCAGCTTAGGTGGACTACGCGGAACGCAGTATTTT.

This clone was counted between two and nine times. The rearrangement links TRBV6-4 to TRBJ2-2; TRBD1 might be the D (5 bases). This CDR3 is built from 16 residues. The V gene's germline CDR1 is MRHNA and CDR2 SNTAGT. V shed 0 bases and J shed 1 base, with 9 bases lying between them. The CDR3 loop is CASSDSKTGNTGELFF. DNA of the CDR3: TGTGCCAGCAGTGACTCGAAAACAGGGAACACCGGGGAGCTGTTTTTT.

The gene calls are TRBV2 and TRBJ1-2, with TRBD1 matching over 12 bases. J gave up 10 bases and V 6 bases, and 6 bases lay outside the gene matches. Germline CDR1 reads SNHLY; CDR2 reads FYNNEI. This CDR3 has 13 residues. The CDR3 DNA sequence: TGTGCCAGCAGATCGGGGACAGGGGGCTCCTACACCTTC. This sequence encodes CASRSGTGGSYTF.

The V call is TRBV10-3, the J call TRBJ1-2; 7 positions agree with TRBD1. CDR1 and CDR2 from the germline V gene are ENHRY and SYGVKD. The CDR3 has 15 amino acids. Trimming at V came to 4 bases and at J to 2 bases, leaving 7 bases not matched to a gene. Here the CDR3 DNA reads TGTGCCATCAGTGTCGGACAGGCCCAGAACTATGGCTACACCTTC. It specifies CAISVGQAQNYGYTF.

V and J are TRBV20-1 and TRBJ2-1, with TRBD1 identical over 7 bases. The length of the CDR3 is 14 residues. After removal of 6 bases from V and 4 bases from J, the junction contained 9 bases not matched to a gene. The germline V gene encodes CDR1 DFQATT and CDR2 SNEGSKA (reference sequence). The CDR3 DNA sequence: TGCAGTGCGAGTGCCAGGGGGATTTACAATGAGCAGTTCTTC. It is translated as CSASARGIYNEQFF.

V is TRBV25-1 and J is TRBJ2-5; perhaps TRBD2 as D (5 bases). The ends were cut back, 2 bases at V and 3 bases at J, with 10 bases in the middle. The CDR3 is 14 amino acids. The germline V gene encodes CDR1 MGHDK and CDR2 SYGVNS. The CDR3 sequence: CASSETEVKETQYF. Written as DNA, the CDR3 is TGTGCCAGCAGTGAAACGGAGGTCAAAGAGACCCAGTACTTC. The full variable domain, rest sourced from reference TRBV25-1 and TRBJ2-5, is EADIYQTPRYLVIGTGKKITLECSQTMGHDKMYWYQQDPGMELHLIHYSYGVNSTEKGDLSSESTVSRIRTEHFPLTLESARPSHTSQYLCASSETEVKETQYFGPGTRLLVL.

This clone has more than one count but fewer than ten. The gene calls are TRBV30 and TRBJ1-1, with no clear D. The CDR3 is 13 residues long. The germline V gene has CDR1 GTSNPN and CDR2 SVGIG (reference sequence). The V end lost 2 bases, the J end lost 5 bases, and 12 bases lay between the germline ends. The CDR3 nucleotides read TGTGCCTGGAGTCAATTTGACTTTACTGAAGCTTTCTTT. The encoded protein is CAWSQFDFTEAFF.

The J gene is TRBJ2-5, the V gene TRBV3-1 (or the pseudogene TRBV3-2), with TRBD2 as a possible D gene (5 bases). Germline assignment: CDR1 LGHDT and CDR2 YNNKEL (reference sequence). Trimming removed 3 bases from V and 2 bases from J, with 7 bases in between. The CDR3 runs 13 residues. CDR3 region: CASSQRDQETQYF. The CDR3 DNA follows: TGTGCCAGCAGCCAGAGGGATCAAGAGACCCAGTACTTC.

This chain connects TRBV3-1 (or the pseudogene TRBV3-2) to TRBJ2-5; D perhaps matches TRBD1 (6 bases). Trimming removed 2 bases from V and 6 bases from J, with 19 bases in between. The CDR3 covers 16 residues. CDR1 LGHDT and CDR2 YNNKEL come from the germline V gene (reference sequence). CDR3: CASSQSHRGGSKTQYF. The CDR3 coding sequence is TGTGCCAGCAGCCAAAGCCACCGTGGGGGCAGTAAGACCCAGTACTTC.